This T cell receptor beta chain was sequenced during a study of cytomegalovirus exposure and HLA in healthy donors. The PCR had 60 Vbeta and 13 Jbeta primers. The repertoire was sequenced with immunoSEQ multiplex PCR; TCRdb's copy has only in-frame clones and lacks some. The sample has some 130,000 clones; less than 80% are singletons. V shed 3 bases and J 5 bases; nucleotides not matched to a gene: 6. CDR1 SGHDT and CDR2 YYEEEE come from the germline V gene. This CDR3 spans 15 amino acids. The chain combines TRBV5-6 with TRBJ1-5; 9 nucleotides match TRBD1. Sequences were obtained from PBMCs. The source of this sequence is a female donor in good health and CMV-seropositive. This CDR3 is CASSWSTGGDQPQHF. The DNA for the CDR3 is TGTGCCAGCAGCTGGTCGACAGGGGGGGATCAGCCCCAGCATTTT. Filled out from reference TRBV5-6 and TRBJ1-5, the complete variable domain reads DAGVTQSPTHLIKTRGQQVTLRCSPKSGHDTVSWYQQALGQGPQFIFQYYEEEERQRGNFPDRFSGHQFPNYSSELNVNALLLGDSALYLCASSWSTGGDQPQHFGDGTRLSIL.